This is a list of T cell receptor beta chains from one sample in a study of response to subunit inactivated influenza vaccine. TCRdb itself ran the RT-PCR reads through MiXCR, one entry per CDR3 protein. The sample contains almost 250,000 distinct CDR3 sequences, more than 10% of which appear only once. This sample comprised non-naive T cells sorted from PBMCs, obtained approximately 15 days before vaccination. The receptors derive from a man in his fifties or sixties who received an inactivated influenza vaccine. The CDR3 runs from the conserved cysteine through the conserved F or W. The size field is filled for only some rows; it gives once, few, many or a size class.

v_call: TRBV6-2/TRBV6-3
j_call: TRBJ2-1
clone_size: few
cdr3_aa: CASSYSIRRRAYNEQFF

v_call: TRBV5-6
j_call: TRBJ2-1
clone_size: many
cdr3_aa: CASTLEKWSDEQFF

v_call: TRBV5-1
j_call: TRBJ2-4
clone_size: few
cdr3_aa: CASSLGRGVGIQYF

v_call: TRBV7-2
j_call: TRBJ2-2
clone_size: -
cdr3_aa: CASSLKTSRNTGELFF

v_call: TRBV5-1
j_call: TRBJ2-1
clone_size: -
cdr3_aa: CASRLAGGYEQFF

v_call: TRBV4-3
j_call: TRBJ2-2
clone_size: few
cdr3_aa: CASSQEAGQSNTGELFF

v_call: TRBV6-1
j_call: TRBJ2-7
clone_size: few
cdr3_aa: CASSISGHEQYF

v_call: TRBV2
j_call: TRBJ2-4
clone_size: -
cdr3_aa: CASSAGPYRSQNIQYF

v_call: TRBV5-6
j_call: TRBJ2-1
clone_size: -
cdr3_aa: CASSLLYRDGAEQFF

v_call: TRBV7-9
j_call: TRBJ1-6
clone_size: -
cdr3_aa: CASSPTGKGISPLHF

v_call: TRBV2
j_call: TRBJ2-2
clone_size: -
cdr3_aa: CASSRLANTGELFF

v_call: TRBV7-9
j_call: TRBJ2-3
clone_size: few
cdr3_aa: CASSTQARDTQYF

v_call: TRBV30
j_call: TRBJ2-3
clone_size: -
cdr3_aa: CAWTGTGVLDTQYF

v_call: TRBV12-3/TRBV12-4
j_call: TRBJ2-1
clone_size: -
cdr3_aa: CASSSRGSTTSSYNEQFF

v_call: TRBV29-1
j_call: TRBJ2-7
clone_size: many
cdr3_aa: CSVEKESTYEQYF

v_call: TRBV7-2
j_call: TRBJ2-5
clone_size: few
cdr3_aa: CASSLARVQETQYF

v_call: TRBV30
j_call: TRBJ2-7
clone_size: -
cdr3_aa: CAWRTFTGGEQYF

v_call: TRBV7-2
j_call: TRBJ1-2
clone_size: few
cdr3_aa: CASSRPEQGVYGYTF